Described below is a single TCR beta chain sequence and its context. Its target is unknown. The CDR3 contains 16 residues. The V and J ends lost 5 bases and 1 base respectively, with 15 bases between them. CDR1 is SGHRS, CDR2 YFSETQ, per germline. TCRdb processed the RT-PCR reads anew with MiXCR; each CDR3 protein has one entry. This table holds hundreds of thousands of distinct CDR3 sequences, about 14% found once. This entry comes from a study of response to subunit inactivated influenza vaccine. Study findings and constraints: There was a suggestion from the authors that each seasonal influenza vaccination recruits few new T cells.

The sample consisted of PBMCs from blood, taken around 14 days before vaccination. V and J are TRBV5-1 and TRBJ2-2, with D perhaps matching TRBD2 (6 bases). The receptor's source is a man aged 50-59 years who received an inactivated influenza vaccine. The CDR3 sequence is CASRMAAGRNTGELFF. The CDR3 region has the DNA TGCGCCAGCAGAATGGCGGCGGGAAGGAACACCGGGGAGCTGTTTTTT. The whole variable domain, filled in from reference TRBV5-1 and TRBJ2-2, reads KAGVTQTPRYLIKTRGQQVTLSCSPISGHRSVSWYQQTPGQGLQFLFEYFSETQRNKGNFPGRFSGRQFSNSRSEMNVSTLELGDSALYLCASRMAAGRNTGELFFGEGSRLTVL.